The 2 T cell receptor beta chains below all came from one sample that was sequenced in a study of blood T cell repertoires in COVID-19. Produced via immunoSEQ multiplex PCR; TCRdb's table is partial and in-frame only. The sample holds about 12,000 clones, over 75% seen once. The sample consisted of peripheral blood. These receptors all stem from a human donor in a cohort sampled during active COVID-19.

The gene calls are TRBV2 and TRBJ2-7; D is perhaps TRBD1 (5 bases). Germline lookup yields CDR1 SNHLY and CDR2 FYNNEI. Trimming removed 6 bases at V and 2 bases at J, with 17 bases between. This CDR3 region has 15 residues. In DNA, the CDR3 is TGTGCCAGCAGCCAAGGGGCCGAAAGGACCTACGAGCAGTACTTC. Amino acid sequence: CASSQGAERTYEQYF.

This sequence joins TRBV29-1 and TRBJ2-5; 8 positions match TRBD1. Germline loops: CDR1 SQVTM, CDR2 ANQGSEA. The CDR3 runs 15 residues. The V gene end was trimmed by 3 bases and the J gene end by 1 base; junction bases not matched to a gene: 7. The CDR3 DNA follows: TGCAGCGTTGAGGGGACAGGTTGGGGCCAAGAGACCCAGTACTTC. Encoded protein: CSVEGTGWGQETQYF.